This TCR beta chain came from a study of patients and donors after allogeneic stem cell transplantation. This clonotype occurred a few times. Germline CDR1 and CDR2: LGHDT and YNNKEL (reference sequence). Deletions cut 6 bases from V and 7 bases from J, with 18 bases between. The length of the CDR3 is 14 residues. TCRdb itself ran the RT-PCR reads through MiXCR, one entry per CDR3 protein. The sample lists under 200,000 distinct CDR3 sequences; 30% were seen once. Sequencing input: blood, either unsorted or a sorted T cell fraction (not recorded which). The J gene is TRBJ1-2, the V gene TRBV3-1; no reliable D call. The sequence was collected from a human donor who was either an allogeneic HSCT recipient or a stem cell or donor lymphocyte infusion donor (not recorded which). It is not recorded whose cells these are; they may come from a transplant donor. The CDR3 here is CASRHIGRDGGYTF. The CDR3 coding sequence is TGTGCCAGCAGGCACATTGGACGAGATGGTGGCTACACCTTC.